This TCR beta chain was recorded in a study of blood T cells in healthy people across ages. PCR was performed a second time for about 6 to 11 cycles using a sample-barcoded 5' primer and a J-beta primer mix. Template switching added a 12-random-nucleotide identifier to every cDNA molecule. TCRdb re-called the 5' RACE reads through MiXCR, storing one row per CDR3 protein. The sample contains around 1,000,000 distinct CDR3 sequences, more than 30% of which appear only once. The CDR3 spans 16 residues. Trimming pared 1 base from V and 1 base from J, leaving 14 bases between. CDR1 and CDR2 (germline): SGDLS, YYNGEE.

This sequence joins TRBV9 and TRBJ1-2; D uncertain. The sequenced sample was blood. The sequence derives from a man aged 18 to 30 in good health. The DNA for the CDR3 is TGTGCCAGCAGCGTATTTAGTACAGTAGTTAACTATGGCTACACCTTC. The encoded protein is CASSVFSTVVNYGYTF.